The clone carrying this T cell receptor beta chain was seen just once. One end of the junction varies from germline; a read error may be responsible. The germline gives CDR1 SGHNT, CDR2 YYREEE (reference sequence). This CDR3 comprises 15 residues. These data come from a study of radiation and T cells in renal cell carcinoma. Noted time point: baseline pretreatment blood. Treatment given: 15 Gy SBRT to primary tumor, nephrectomy 4 weeks later. After SBRT, blood was collected at 2 and 4 weeks, plus baseline. Only in-frame clones appear in the TCRdb table, and some are missing; sequencing was by immunoSEQ multiplex PCR. The repertoire holds roughly 100,000 clones, around 88% seen once, with approximately 8.1% in the top ten.

The source of this sequence is a man aged 45-60 years with renal cell carcinoma. This specimen consisted of blood, obtained from a patient whose treatment included radiotherapy and nephrectomy. The chain has TRBV5-4 and TRBJ1-2; D is unresolved. The CDR3: CASTTGKGAGYSYTF. The DNA for the CDR3 is TGTGCCAGCACCACCGGAAAAGGCGCGGGCTATAGCTACACCTTC. Full variable domain (rest looked up from reference TRBV5-4 and TRBJ1-2): ETGVTQSPTHLIKTRGQQVTLRCSSQSGHNTVSWYQQALGQGPQFIFQYYREEENGRGNFPPRFSGLQFPNYSSELNVNALELDDSALYLCASTTGKGAGYSYTFGSGTRLTVV.